This is a list of T cell receptor beta chains from one sample in a study of early T cells in non-severe SARS-CoV-2 infection. TCRdb itself ran the 5' RACE reads through MiXCR, one entry per CDR3 protein. The sample holds 57,000 or so distinct CDR3 sequences, around 12% seen once. This specimen was whole blood, taken at baseline. The receptors originated from an adult who was a healthcare worker with PCR-confirmed SARS-CoV-2 infection or an uninfected control (not recorded which). The donor label of this sample is uncertain. The CDR3 runs from the conserved cysteine through the conserved F or W. A D gene is named only where the DNA matches it firmly. Clone size is given for some rows only: seen once, a few or many times, or a class if the clone is expanded.

DNA: TGTGCCAGCAGCCAAGATAACGGAAACTATGGCTACACCTTC
CDR3: CASSQDNGNYGYTF
D: .
V: TRBV4-2
J: TRBJ1-2
size: few

DNA: TGCGCCAGCAGCTTCGAGGGACAGGGGAATGAAAAACTGTTTTTT
CDR3: CASSFEGQGNEKLFF
D: TRBD1
V: TRBV5-1
J: TRBJ1-4
size: .

DNA: TGTGCCAGCAGCCAAGACAGGAAAACTGAAGCTTTCTTT
CDR3: CASSQDRKTEAFF
D: .
V: TRBV14
J: TRBJ1-1
size: few

DNA: TGTGCCATCAGCACAGGGGGCAATCAGCCCCAGCATTTT
CDR3: CAISTGGNQPQHF
D: TRBD1
V: TRBV10-3
J: TRBJ1-5
size: .

DNA: TGTGCCAGTAGACCCTTGAGGAGGGGTCGAAACACTGAAGCTTTCTTT
CDR3: CASRPLRRGRNTEAFF
D: .
V: TRBV19
J: TRBJ1-1
size: many

DNA: TGTGCCAGCATCCCCGGGAGGCCCGGGACAGGGGGGATAGGGACTGAAGCTTTCTTT
CDR3: CASIPGRPGTGGIGTEAFF
D: TRBD1
V: TRBV12-3/TRBV12-4
J: TRBJ1-1
size: few

DNA: TGTGCCAGCAGTTTATCGGGGGCCTACACAGATACGCAGTATTTT
CDR3: CASSLSGAYTDTQYF
D: .
V: TRBV12-3/TRBV12-4
J: TRBJ2-3
size: .

DNA: TGTGCCACGATCCGGACAGGGGTAGGCTCTGGGGCCAACGTCCTGACTTTC
CDR3: CATIRTGVGSGANVLTF
D: TRBD1
V: TRBV6-5
J: TRBJ2-6
size: .

DNA: TGTGCCAGCAGCACAACAGGGGGGGCTTTCTTT
CDR3: CASSTTGGAFF
D: TRBD1
V: TRBV11-2
J: TRBJ1-1
size: many

DNA: TGTGCCAGCACCATCGTGGGGCGGCGAGGCTACATCTTC
CDR3: CASTIVGRRGYIF
D: .
V: TRBV13
J: TRBJ1-2
size: .

DNA: TGTGCCAGCAGCTTAGGGACTCTGCAGTTCTTC
CDR3: CASSLGTLQFF
D: .
V: TRBV7-3
J: TRBJ2-1
size: .

DNA: TGTGCCTGGACCCTCATTCGACAAGGACTAGCGGGGAGGAACACCGGGGAGCTGTTTTTT
CDR3: CAWTLIRQGLAGRNTGELFF
D: TRBD2
V: TRBV30
J: TRBJ2-2
size: .

DNA: TGTGCCAGCAGCTTGGTCGGGGTCCCGTATTTT
CDR3: CASSLVGVPYF
D: .
V: TRBV5-6
J: TRBJ2-3
size: .

DNA: TGCAGTGCTAGAGTGGAGGAAGAGACCCAGTACTTC
CDR3: CSARVEEETQYF
D: .
V: TRBV20-1
J: TRBJ2-5
size: few

DNA: TGTGCCAGCAGGAGGGTGGAGACCCAGTACTTC
CDR3: CASRRVETQYF
D: .
V: TRBV25-1
J: TRBJ2-5
size: .

DNA: TGTGCCAGCAGCCAAGCTCCCGGGACAGGATATTCACCCCTCCACTTT
CDR3: CASSQAPGTGYSPLHF
D: TRBD1
V: TRBV3-1
J: TRBJ1-6
size: .

DNA: TGCGCCAGCAGCTTCGCTCAGCGAACAGATACGCAGTATTTT
CDR3: CASSFAQRTDTQYF
D: .
V: TRBV5-1
J: TRBJ2-3
size: few

DNA: TGTGCCAGCCCGGGGGCGGGGGCAGACACAGATACGCAGTATTTT
CDR3: CASPGAGADTDTQYF
D: .
V: TRBV2
J: TRBJ2-3
size: few

DNA: TGTGCCAGCAGCCCGCCGCCCAGGGGACGTGACACTGAAGCTTTCTTT
CDR3: CASSPPPRGRDTEAFF
D: .
V: TRBV7-9
J: TRBJ1-1
size: few

DNA: TGTGCCAGCAGCTTACTGGCGGAGAAGAATGAGCAGTTCTTC
CDR3: CASSLLAEKNEQFF
D: .
V: TRBV11-2
J: TRBJ2-1
size: .

DNA: TGTGCCAGCAGCTTAGCCGTAGGGAGCTCCTACAATGAGCAGTTCTTC
CDR3: CASSLAVGSSYNEQFF
D: .
V: TRBV7-2
J: TRBJ2-1
size: .

DNA: TGTGCCAGCAGTACGGACAAGAACACTGAAGCTTTCTTT
CDR3: CASSTDKNTEAFF
D: .
V: TRBV6-6
J: TRBJ1-1
size: few

DNA: TGCAGCGTCACAAACAGGGGTGGTTCAGAGACCCAGTACTTC
CDR3: CSVTNRGGSETQYF
D: TRBD1
V: TRBV29-1
J: TRBJ2-5
size: once